This T cell receptor (beta chain) was documented in a study of blood T cell repertoires in COVID-19 (dated by TCRdb to 2020 to 2022). Context from the whole study: The collaborator samples originated in the United States, Italy and Spain and spanned the acute and convalescent phases of COVID-19. The prospective study material was composed of cDNA or gDNA derived from T cells, B-cell-depleted T cells, or PBMCs. Subjects who had been exposed to COVID-19, were actively infected with it, or had recovered from it provided the deeply sampled blood TCRbeta repertoires that made up the dataset. A freely available public database, intended as a resource for researchers studying the immune response to SARS-CoV-2, is where the repertoires were released. The samples were drawn from the first 160 participants of the ongoing ImmuneRACE study and from under 1,500 subjects provided by 6 global collaborators. A de-identified subject ID, COVID-19 status, age in years and sex were almost always included in the sample metadata. HLA class I and class II types, where available, came from metadata supplied by the sample provider rather than from assay-based typing. What the research found in general, with its limitations: Clinical and demographic metadata were provided uncurated, with the amount varying by source and participant.

In the prospective study, participants were roughly 18 to 95 years old, resided in about two dozen geographic areas of the United States, and were enrolled through a virtual design. To assign participants to cohorts, the prospective study relied on clinical history that participants themselves reported in a screening survey and a study questionnaire. A participant counted as exposed if, within 2 weeks of entering the study, that participant had been in contact with someone who had a PCR-confirmed or clinician-diagnosed COVID-19 case. Each participant in the prospective study had whole blood, serum and a nasopharyngeal or oropharyngeal swab collected by mobile phlebotomists. Participants in the prospective study had the option to provide additional blood draws and questionnaires over a 2-month period. Before DNA extraction, blood samples from the prospective study were shipped at room temperature or frozen.

The immunoSEQ Assay, a bias-controlled multiplex PCR, was used to amplify TCRbeta CDR3 regions from genomic DNA. The study's processing was this. The number of nucleated cells in each sample was estimated from the amplification of reference gene primers within the assay. To quantify the absolute abundance of each unique TCRbeta CDR3 rearrangement, sequence reads were collapsed and filtered. Productive Simpson clonality was computed per sample as the square root of Simpson's diversity index over productive rearrangements. TCRdb provides this immuneACCESS table in a form limited to in-frame rearrangements. Some clones are lacking; in checked studies, under half of them reflect an unresolved V gene, and why the rest are absent is not known. V and J calls and clone size follow that table, whereas D and trimming were derived from the DNA. Here the sample has more than 250,000 clones; roughly 80% occur a single time. The ten largest make up about 5% of the sample.

Details on this clone: This receptor's antigen is unknown. No clone much larger than this one lies a single base away; base qualities are absent.

Counted from cysteine to phenylalanine, this CDR3 has 14 amino acids. Only the CDR3 part of the read is kept: 42 bases, read in frame from the first base. Trimming leaves V shorter by 0 bases and J shorter by 6 bases, with the junction holding 2 bases beyond the gene matches. CDR1 and CDR2, looked up from the germline V gene (reference sequence), are LNHDA and SQIVND. The TCR sequence derives from a man aged 40-49 years who had been exposed to COVID-19. In this chain, TRBV19 is recombined with TRBJ2-7, with 10 bases aligning to TRBD1. Sequencing used PBMCs or T cells enriched from blood (not recorded which). The DNA sequence is as follows: TGTGCCAGTAGTATAGACGACAGGGGGCTCGAGCAGTACTTC. Its amino acids are CASSIDDRGLEQYF. When the CDR3 is completed using the reference TRBV19 and TRBJ2-7 genes on either side, the full variable domain is DGGITQSPKYLFRKEGQNVTLSCEQNLNHDAMYWYRQDPGQGLRLIYYSQIVNDFQKGDIAEGYSVSREKKESFPLTVTSAQKNPTAFYLCASSIDDRGLEQYFGPGTRLTVT.